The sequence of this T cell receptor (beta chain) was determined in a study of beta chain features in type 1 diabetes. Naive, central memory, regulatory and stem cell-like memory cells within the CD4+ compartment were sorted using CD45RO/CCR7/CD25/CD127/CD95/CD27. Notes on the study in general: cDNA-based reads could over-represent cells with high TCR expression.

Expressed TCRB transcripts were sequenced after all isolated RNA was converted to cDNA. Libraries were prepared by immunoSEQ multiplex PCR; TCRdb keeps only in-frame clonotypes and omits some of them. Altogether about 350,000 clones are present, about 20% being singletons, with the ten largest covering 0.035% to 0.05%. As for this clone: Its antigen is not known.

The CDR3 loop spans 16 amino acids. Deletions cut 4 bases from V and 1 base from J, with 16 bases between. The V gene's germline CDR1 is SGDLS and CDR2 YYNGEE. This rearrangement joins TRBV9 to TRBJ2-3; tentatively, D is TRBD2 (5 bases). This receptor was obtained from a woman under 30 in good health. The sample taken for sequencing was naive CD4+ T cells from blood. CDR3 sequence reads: CASSFWTGVGTDTQYF. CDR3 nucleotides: TGTGCCAGCAGCTTCTGGACTGGGGTCGGCACAGATACGCAGTATTTT.